The following is a TCR beta chain sequence with its context. This clonotype occurred many times. Its antigen specificity is not known. Per-base quality was not reported, and no clone a single base away is much larger than it. The data stem from a study of molecular identifiers for immune sequencing clone quantification (dated by TCRdb to 2016 to 2019). About the full investigation: For a replicate experiment, RNA from 20,000 or 100,000 naive CD8 T cells was divided into five aliquots, and four of the five aliquots were sequenced. The study was a methods study using CD8 T cells to benchmark molecular-identifier clustering-based TCR repertoire sequencing (MIDCIRS) and TCR RNA copy counting.

The CDR3 spans 14 residues, from the cysteine through the phenylalanine. The kept DNA is CDR3 alone, 42 bases in frame from the first base. CDR1 and CDR2, looked up from the germline V gene, are SGDLS and YYNGEE. A distance of 9 bases separates the germline ends of V and J, which lose 0 bases and 4 bases respectively. The protocol used for the library was PCR. The run used an Illumina HiSeq 4000. Bulk TCR libraries were prepared as previously described, using TCR primers listed in Table S5. Total RNA was purified with the Qiagen AllPrep DNA/RNA kit. Reads from multiple sequencing runs of the same library were pooled before analysis. On the authors' methods: Reads were retained only if an exact TCR constant sequence was present, and the retained reads were trimmed to 150 nt and grouped according to their 12-nt molecular barcodes. Reads inside each barcode group were sub-clustered using a 15% Levenshtein threshold, and a quality-weighted consensus sequence was constructed for each RNA molecule. Non-functional sequences were discarded, and so were lower-count sequences lying one edit away from another sequence. Based on a fit of two negative binomial distributions, barcode sub-clusters having less than 20% of the maximum read count were discarded. TCRdb reprocessing: public reads trimmed at Q25 with fastp, clones called with MiXCR, in-frame beta chains kept. One record per CDR3 amino acid sequence lists the most common genes and DNA. TCRdb's processing, not the authors' own work, is the source of the V and J calls. For this sample there are under 600,000 distinct CDR3 sequences; 20% to 25% appear just once. Of the sample, about 0.84% falls within the top ten clones.

What the work shows at the level of the full study, not this receptor alone: The sizes of highly expanded clones could end up underestimated when identical TCR molecules share a barcode. Spiked-in Jurkat TCR RNA (around 9 copies' worth), which is not part of the donor repertoire, was contained in the naive libraries. Modeling estimated about three recovered TCR RNA copies per cell, compared with about ten by digital PCR, which implies about 32% capture efficiency. In CMV-specific effector cells, over 98% of molecules were held by clones above 20 RNA copies, whereas under 1% of molecules were held by such clones in naive cells. Spiked-in Jurkat TCR RNA equal to a single cell's worth was reported to be detectable even within 1,200,000 naive CD8 T cells. When barcode sub-clustering was omitted, TCR diversity was inflated by chimeric consensus sequences, with chimeras reaching as high as 47%.

Libraries of naive CD8 T cells were generated from roughly 21,000 to 960,000 sorted cells, with 10%, 30% or 50% of the purified RNA used. Naive CD8 T cells, defined as CD8+CD4-CCR7+CD45RA+, were FACS-sorted into RLT Plus buffer on a BD FACSAria II. Under 11 TCR copies' worth of Jurkat RNA were spiked into about 20,000-1,000,000 naive CD8 T cell samples to test detection sensitivity. CD8 T cells were enriched using RosetteSep CD8+ T Cell Enrichment Cocktail and Ficoll-Paque, and the enriched cells then underwent ACK red cell lysis. This chain joins TRBV9 to TRBJ2-3; the D gene is perhaps TRBD2, from 5 matching bases. Material for sequencing was naive CD8+ T cells from blood, with Jurkat cell RNA spiked in. The cell subset or site label of this sample denotes: FACS-sorted CD8+CD4-CCR7+CD45RA+ naive T cells. The receptor was isolated from a human donor in good health. Some libraries in this study had Jurkat cell RNA spiked in. The DNA sequence is as follows: TGTGCCAGCAGCGTAGGGCTAGCTCCAGATACGCAGTATTTT. This yields the protein CASSVGLAPDTQYF.